The 32 T cell receptor beta chains given below trace back to one sample, sequenced in a study of blood T cell repertoires in COVID-19. Clones were read by immunoSEQ multiplex PCR, and TCRdb kept only the in-frame ones, dropping some. The sample carries some 96,000 clones, about 83% recorded once. The sample consisted of peripheral blood. These receptors all stem from a human donor in a cohort sampled during active COVID-19.

The gene calls are TRBV5-6 and TRBJ2-3, with D possibly being TRBD2 (7 bases). CDR3 length: 17 amino acids. V shed 4 bases and J shed 2 bases, with 20 bases lying between them. CDR1 and CDR2 (germline): SGHDT, YYEEEE. This CDR3 is CASSGWGGLYLTDTQYF. The CDR3 DNA follows: TGTGCCAGCAGCGGGTGGGGGGGCCTCTACCTCACAGATACGCAGTATTTT.

The rearrangement joins TRBV18 to TRBJ1-2, with TRBD1 matching over 7 bases. The CDR3 contains 15 residues. Trimming at V came to 2 bases and at J to 4 bases, leaving 7 bases not matched to a gene. In germline, CDR1 is KGHSH, CDR2 LQKENI. The CDR3 loop is CASSPGGQEVYGYTF. For the CDR3, the DNA is TGTGCCAGCTCACCAGGCGGACAGGAGGTCTATGGCTACACCTTC.

The rearrangement uses TRBV5-6 and TRBJ1-2; TRBD1 is a possible D gene (5 bases). In germline, CDR1 is SGHDT, CDR2 YYEEEE. The CDR3 has 15 residues. V lost 5 bases to trimming and J lost 7 bases, with 21 bases between them. In nucleotides, the CDR3 is TGTGCCAGCAGTCACGACAGTTTTCCTATTCGTGGCTACACCTTC. It yields the protein CASSHDSFPIRGYTF.

The rearrangement uses TRBV18 and TRBJ1-3, with TRBD1 matching over 11 bases. Trimming took 3 bases from V and 2 from J; bases not matched to a gene: 6. The CDR3 has 17 amino acids. The V gene's germline CDR1 is KGHSH and CDR2 LQKENI. CDR3 sequence reads: CASSPPGQGVTGNTIYF. Written as DNA, the CDR3 is TGTGCCAGCTCACCTCCGGGACAGGGGGTGACTGGAAACACCATATATTTT.

The J gene is TRBJ2-1, the V gene TRBV5-1; 10 positions match TRBD1. Trimming removed 4 bases from V and 8 bases from J; junction bases left unmatched: 9. From germline, CDR1 is SGHRS and CDR2 YFSETQ. The length of the CDR3 is 15 residues. CDR3 DNA: TGCGCCAGCAGCACCGAGACAGGGGGCAGGGATGAGCAGTTCTTC. Encoded protein: CASSTETGGRDEQFF.

The CDR3 here is CASSPGYNEQFF. In nucleotides, the CDR3 is TGCGCCAGCAGCCCGGGGTACAATGAGCAGTTCTTC. V gene TRBV4-3 combines with J gene TRBJ2-1; a weak D match, TRBD2 (5 bases). The V and J ends lost 4 bases and 4 bases respectively, with 5 bases between them. The CDR3 contains 12 residues. Germline V CDR1 and CDR2: LGHNA, YSLEER.

This clone was seen a few times. This chain uses TRBV5-4 with TRBJ2-1; tentative D call: TRBD1 (6 bases). In germline, CDR1 is SGHNT, CDR2 YYREEE (reference sequence). V was shortened by 5 bases and J by 4 bases, with 16 bases between the two germline ends. CDR3 length: 15 amino acids. The CDR3: CASRSDRNSYNEQFF. The CDR3 DNA sequence: TGTGCCAGCAGGTCTGACAGGAACTCTTACAATGAGCAGTTCTTC. The full variable domain, in which reference TRBV5-4 and TRBJ2-1 provide the parts outside the CDR3, is ETGVTQSPTHLIKTRGQQVTLRCSSQSGHNTVSWYQQALGQGPQFIFQYYREEENGRGNFPPRFSGLQFPNYSSELNVNALELDDSALYLCASRSDRNSYNEQFFGPGTRLTVL.

The chain uses TRBV7-8 and TRBJ2-7; 8 bases match TRBD2. The germline gives CDR1 SGHVS, CDR2 FQNEAQ. The CDR3 has 13 amino acids. The trim removed 5 bases at V and 3 bases at J, leaving 3 bases unmatched. For the CDR3, the DNA is TGTGCCAGCAGCGGACTAGCACACTACGAGCAGTACTTC. This translates into CASSGLAHYEQYF.

This clone was detected only once. The chain couples TRBV18 to TRBJ2-1; D is possibly TRBD1 (6 bases). Germline-derived CDR1 and CDR2 are KGHSH and LQKENI. V was cut by 0 bases and J by 4 bases, with 16 bases left in between. The CDR3 has 17 residues. CDR3 sequence (DNA): TGTGCCAGCTCACCACCGGGCACCTCTCAGGGGTACAATGAGCAGTTCTTC. Protein sequence: CASSPPGTSQGYNEQFF.

V and J are TRBV19 and TRBJ1-5, with D perhaps matching TRBD1 (6 bases). Germline values: CDR1 LNHDA, CDR2 SQIVND (reference sequence). The CDR3 has 14 residues. V was trimmed by 4 bases and J by 4 bases, leaving 11 bases between them. The CDR3 DNA follows: TGTGCCAGTAGTACGAACAGGGTGAATCAGCCCCAGCATTTT. Translating gives CASSTNRVNQPQHF.

The V call is TRBV2, the J call TRBJ2-5; 8 positions match TRBD2. V dropped 4 bases and J dropped 8; count of bases not matched to a gene: 3. Germline values: CDR1 SNHLY, CDR2 FYNNEI. The CDR3 runs 12 residues. CDR3 coding DNA: TGTGCCAGCAGTGGGACTAGCCTAACCCAGTACTTC. Translated: CASSGTSLTQYF.

This clone has more than one count but fewer than ten. This sequence joins TRBV10-3 and TRBJ2-3, with 10 positions matching TRBD2. Germline V gives CDR1 ENHRY, CDR2 SYGVKD. The V and J ends lost 7 bases and 5 bases, in that order; junction bases with no gene match: 3. There are 13 residues in the CDR3. This CDR3 is CAIKVAGGDTQYF. CDR3 DNA: TGTGCCATCAAAGTAGCGGGAGGAGATACGCAGTATTTT.

V usage is TRBV30 and J usage is TRBJ1-5; D gene uncertain. Germline values: CDR1 GTSNPN, CDR2 SVGIG (reference sequence). V was trimmed by 2 bases and J by 4 bases, leaving 12 bases between them. CDR3 length: 14 amino acids. The CDR3 region has the DNA TGTGCCTGGAGTACACGCGCGAGGAATCAGCCCCAGCATTTT. Encoded protein: CAWSTRARNQPQHF. Combining the CDR3 with reference TRBV30 and TRBJ1-5 gives the whole variable domain SQTIHQWPATLVQPVGSPLSLECTVEGTSNPNLYWYRQAAGRGLQLLFYSVGIGQISSEVPQNLSASRPQDRQFILSSKKLLLSDSGFYLCAWSTRARNQPQHFGDGTRLSIL.

The chain joins TRBV5-1 to TRBJ1-2; D is undetermined. Germline CDR1 and CDR2: SGHRS and YFSETQ. The CDR3 loop spans 13 amino acids. V was pared by 1 base and J by 2 bases, with 6 bases between. The CDR3 sequence is CASSLLENYGYTF. The CDR3 region has the DNA TGCGCCAGCAGCTTGTTGGAGAACTATGGCTACACCTTC.

The gene calls are TRBV3-1 (or the pseudogene TRBV3-2) and TRBJ2-1, with TRBD2 matching over 8 bases. Germline V lookup: CDR1 LGHDT, CDR2 YNNKEL (reference sequence). After removal of 4 bases from V and 7 bases from J, the junction contained 6 bases not matched to a gene. The CDR3 runs 14 residues. The CDR3 is CASSLRAGANEQFF. CDR3 in DNA: TGTGCCAGCAGCCTCCGAGCGGGGGCGAATGAGCAGTTCTTC.

The rearrangement links TRBV14 to TRBJ2-5, with TRBD2 identical over 10 bases. The trim removed 1 base at V and 2 bases at J, leaving 13 bases unmatched. This CDR3 comprises 19 residues. Looked up from germline, CDR1 is SGHDN and CDR2 is FVKESK. CDR3 nucleotide sequence: TGTGCCAGCAGCCAAGGAACGCCTTCTAGCGGGGGACGACAAGAGACCCAGTACTTC. Translation gives CASSQGTPSSGGRQETQYF.

This clone was counted a single time. V is TRBV19 and J is TRBJ2-1; D is undetermined. This CDR3 comprises 16 residues. From germline, CDR1 is LNHDA and CDR2 SQIVND (reference sequence). The germline V and J ends were trimmed by 4 bases and 5 bases, with 18 bases remaining between them. CDR3 in DNA: TGTGCCAGTAGTACCGTTGGGCAGGTAACCGACAATGAGCAGTTCTTC. This gives the protein CASSTVGQVTDNEQFF.

The chain recombines TRBV14 with TRBJ1-2; possibly TRBD1 for D (5 bases). The CDR3 covers 13 residues. V lost 6 bases, J lost 7 bases, and 15 bases lay in between. Germline assignment: CDR1 SGHDN and CDR2 FVKESK. The CDR3 nucleotides read TGTGCCAGCAGTGGGAGGGGCGCATTTGGCTACACCTTC. Translation: CASSGRGAFGYTF. Supplemented by reference TRBV14 and TRBJ1-2, the full variable domain reads EAGVTQFPSHSVIEKGQTVTLRCDPISGHDNLYWYRRVMGKEIKFLLHFVKESKQDESGMPNNRFLAERTGGTYSTLKVQPAELEDSGVYFCASSGRGAFGYTFGSGTRLTVV.

V is TRBV7-2 and J is TRBJ2-2, with TRBD2 matching over 7 bases. The V gene's germline CDR1 is SGHTA and CDR2 FQGNSA. This CDR3 is 14 amino acids long. V lost 6 bases and J lost 6; bases outside the gene matches: 7. CDR3 sequence: CASRAGDGAGELFF. For the CDR3, the DNA is TGTGCCAGCAGGGCGGGAGACGGGGCCGGGGAGCTGTTTTTT. The full variable domain, in which reference TRBV7-2 and TRBJ2-2 provide the parts outside the CDR3, is GAGVSQSPSNKVTEKGKDVELRCDPISGHTALYWYRQSLGQGLEFLIYFQGNSAPDKSGLPSDRFSAERTGGSVSTLTIQRTQQEDSAVYLCASRAGDGAGELFFGEGSRLTVL.

DNA of the CDR3: TGTGCCAGCAGCTTAGTTTCTAGCGGGAGGGCCGGGGAGCAGTTCTTC. Its translation: CASSLVSSGRAGEQFF. The genes are TRBV7-9 and TRBJ2-1; 12 positions agree with TRBD2. The CDR3 extends over 16 amino acids. V shed 1 base, J shed 10 bases, and the junction held 8 bases outside the gene matches. CDR1 is SEHNR and CDR2 is FQNEAQ in the germline V gene (reference sequence).

This clone was picked up a small number of times. J is TRBJ2-7 and V is TRBV18; 8 bases are shared with TRBD2. The CDR3 has 13 residues. The junction had 5 bases not matched to a gene; V was cut back by 6 bases and J by 4 bases. Germline CDR1 is KGHSH and CDR2 is LQKENI. The CDR3 region is CASSSTGGYEQYF. The CDR3 DNA sequence: TGTGCCAGCTCCTCCACGGGAGGGTACGAGCAGTACTTC.

The gene calls are TRBV6-6 and TRBJ2-4; D possibly corresponds to TRBD2 (6 bases). CDR1 is MNHNY and CDR2 is SVGAGI in the germline V gene (reference sequence). The CDR3 is made up of 16 amino acids. Trimming left V 0 bases short and J 4 bases short, with 13 bases between. The CDR3 is CASSYSRSGVKNIQYF. CDR3 in DNA: TGTGCCAGCAGTTACTCGAGGTCGGGGGTGAAAAACATTCAGTACTTC.

The chain uses TRBV27 and TRBJ1-2, with D possibly matching TRBD1 (5 bases). The V gene's germline CDR1 is MNHEY and CDR2 SMNVEV (reference sequence). V lost 0 bases and J 8 bases, leaving 7 bases between the germline ends. The CDR3 is 12 residues long. CDR3 loop: CASSLSGGGYTF. As DNA, the CDR3 is TGTGCCAGCAGTTTATCCGGGGGAGGCTACACCTTC.

This clone was counted a single time. V is TRBV29-1 and J is TRBJ1-2; D perhaps matches TRBD1 (6 bases). The germline gives CDR1 SQVTM, CDR2 ANQGSEA. The CDR3 loop spans 14 amino acids. V was cut by 6 bases and J by 5 bases, with 19 bases left in between. CDR3: CSVGAGTPIYGYTF. CDR3 nucleotides: TGCAGCGTAGGCGCCGGGACACCGATTTATGGCTACACCTTC.

The chain joins TRBV7-6 to TRBJ2-5; TRBD2 matches 14 bases. The J segment lost 5 bases and the V segment lost 4 bases, leaving 6 bases of the junction unmatched. Germline V gene data show CDR1 as SGHVS and CDR2 as FNYEAQ. This CDR3 spans 16 amino acids. The CDR3 here is CASSSTTSGRVETQYF. The CDR3 region has the DNA TGTGCCAGCAGCTCCACGACTAGCGGGAGGGTGGAGACCCAGTACTTC.

The chain links TRBV6-6 to TRBJ2-2; 7 nucleotides match TRBD1. The CDR3 contains 11 residues. From germline, CDR1 is MNHNY and CDR2 SVGAGI (reference sequence). V shed 6 bases, J shed 14 bases, and the junction held 6 bases outside the gene matches. The CDR3 is CASSQGEPLFF. In nucleotides, the CDR3 is TGTGCCAGCAGCCAGGGGGAACCTCTGTTTTTT.

This sequence joins TRBV27 and TRBJ2-1; a weak D match, TRBD2 (6 bases). Trimming removed 3 bases from V and 9 bases from J, with 9 bases in between. Germline loops: CDR1 MNHEY, CDR2 SMNVEV (reference sequence). This CDR3 comprises 12 residues. The CDR3 protein is CASSFRGSEQFF. The CDR3 bases are TGTGCCAGCAGTTTCCGGGGGTCTGAGCAGTTCTTC.

J is TRBJ1-2 and V is TRBV10-2; D is uncertain. Per the germline V gene, CDR1 is WSHSY and CDR2 is SAAADI. Trimming stripped 5 bases from V and 2 bases from J, with 3 bases between. There are 11 residues in the CDR3. The CDR3 sequence is CASSLNYGYTF. CDR3 nucleotide sequence: TGCGCCAGCAGTTTAAACTATGGCTACACCTTC.

The chain joins TRBV2 to TRBJ1-3; 9 nucleotides match TRBD1. The germline CDR1 and CDR2 sequences are SNHLY and FYNNEI. The CDR3 sequence is 16 residues long. J lost 8 bases, V lost 6 bases, and 14 bases had no gene match. The CDR3 sequence is CASSPRTGARSDTIYF. CDR3 nucleotides: TGTGCCAGCAGCCCCCGGACAGGGGCGAGGTCGGACACCATATATTTT.

The V gene is TRBV5-5, the J gene TRBJ2-7; TRBD1 is a possible D gene (5 bases). The CDR3 extends over 14 amino acids. Deletions cut 0 bases from V and 3 bases from J, with 10 bases between. Germline CDR1 SGHKS, CDR2 YYEKEE (reference sequence). CDR3 DNA: TGTGCCAGCAGCTTGGTAGGGGCGAACTACGAGCAGTACTTC. Its protein product is CASSLVGANYEQYF.

V gene TRBV19 combines with J gene TRBJ1-5; 10 bases agree with TRBD1. CDR3 size: 16 residues. Germline assignment: CDR1 LNHDA and CDR2 SQIVND (reference sequence). V was pared by 5 bases and J by 5 bases, with 9 bases of the junction left unmatched. CDR3 sequence reads: CASSLRDRGYYQPQHF. The CDR3 bases are TGTGCCAGTAGTCTCAGGGACAGGGGTTATTATCAGCCCCAGCATTTT.

The chain recombines TRBV12-3 or TRBV12-4 with TRBJ1-2, with D tentatively TRBD1 (6 bases). This CDR3 has 13 amino acids. Trimming took off 6 bases at V and 2 bases at J, with 10 bases between the two ends. The CDR3 DNA follows: TGTGCCAGCAGCCCACAGGGCAACTATGGCTACACCTTC. This codes for CASSPQGNYGYTF.